This T cell receptor (beta chain) was found in a study of OX40 agonist ivuxolimab in advanced cancers. Study-wide background: Patients in dose escalation had liver, melanoma, kidney or head and neck cancers. Of the participants, approximately 36% had some prior anti-PD-1, anti-PD-L1 or anti-CTLA-4 therapy, which was allowed.

TCRdb keeps only in-frame clones here, not all; method: immunoSEQ multiplex PCR. The table shows tens of thousands of clones, with around 85% occurring only once. Trimming took 3 bases from V and 8 from J; bases not matched to a gene: 5. This CDR3 comprises 13 residues. Germline V gene lookup returns CDR1 SQVTM and CDR2 ANQGSEA. This clone occurred a few times. This chain joins TRBV29-1 and TRBJ1-2; TRBD1 matches at 11 bases. The specimen was CD4+ or CD8+ T cells sorted from blood, collected in a trial of the OX40 agonist ivuxolimab. The source of this sequence is an adult with an advanced solid tumor such as melanoma, head and neck, liver or kidney cancer. CDR3 nucleotide sequence: TGCAGCGTTGAGGACAGGGGGCTACGGGGCTACACCTTC. It is translated as CSVEDRGLRGYTF.